This T cell receptor (beta chain) was identified in a study of shared T cell receptors in the human thymus. Repertoires were generated with immunoSEQ multiplex PCR, while TCRdb's copy carries only in-frame clones and drops some. The sample records 700,000 to 750,000 clones, approximately 85% being singletons. This clone was seen a single time. Per the germline V gene, CDR1 is LNHDA and CDR2 is SQIVND (reference sequence). V lost 4 bases to trimming and J lost 0 bases, with 22 bases between them. This CDR3 is built from 19 residues. This same sample was also part of a study on human thymus T cells. As reported in that work: The people who donated were healthy Finnish babies having corrective surgery for congenital heart defects. From resections taken during corrective heart surgery, the thymus tissue was obtained.

Sequenced sample: thymocytes. The clonotype comes from a girl under three years old with a congenital heart defect. This chain uses TRBV19 with TRBJ1-5; no clear D. The CDR3, as DNA: TGTGCCAGTAGTAACGGGGAGAGAACTCACGGGGATAGCAATCAGCCCCAGCATTTT. Translating gives CASSNGERTHGDSNQPQHF.